These T cell receptor beta chains were read from a single sample in a study of shared clonotypes between healthy human individuals. The method was immunoSEQ multiplex PCR; TCRdb's version includes in-frame clones alone and lacks a portion of them. The data hold millions of clones, with over 85% observed a single time. The sequencing sample was made of naive CD4+ T cells sorted from blood. These receptors were taken from a young man in good health. Both conserved end residues are part of each CDR3. The D gene is left open where the match is weak. Rows give clone size only sometimes, using once, few, many, or a class for an expanded clone.

abundance,j_gene,v_gene,len,d_gene,CDR3aa,CDR3nt
.,TRBJ1-2,TRBV2,14,.,CASSRGQTYYGYTF,TGTGCCAGCAGTCGGGGGCAAACCTACTATGGCTACACCTTC
.,TRBJ1-3,TRBV11-2,13,.,CASSQGQISTIYF,TGTGCCAGCAGCCAAGGACAGATAAGCACCATATATTTT
.,TRBJ2-7,TRBV7-2,15,.,CASSLGPDYGSEQYF,TGTGCCAGCAGCTTAGGTCCCGATTACGGGTCGGAGCAGTACTTC
.,TRBJ2-7,TRBV5-1,14,TRBD2,CASSLGTSGYEQYF,TGCGCCAGCAGCTTGGGGACTAGCGGATACGAGCAGTACTTC
.,TRBJ2-2,TRBV7-9,15,TRBD1,CASSLTGNEAGELFF,TGTGCCAGCAGCTTGACAGGGAACGAGGCCGGGGAGCTGTTTTTT
.,TRBJ2-3,TRBV15,14,.,CATSRGLVTDTQYF,TGTGCCACCAGCAGAGGACTAGTGACAGATACGCAGTATTTT
.,TRBJ1-1,TRBV5-4,14,TRBD1,CASSHATGVGEAFF,TGTGCCAGCAGCCACGCTACAGGGGTCGGTGAAGCTTTCTTT
.,TRBJ1-1,TRBV5-8,14,TRBD1,CASSRDRGYTEAFF,TGTGCCAGCAGCCGGGACAGGGGGTACACTGAAGCTTTCTTT
.,TRBJ2-7,TRBV5-5,15,TRBD1,CASSLSGQGSGEQYF,TGTGCCAGCAGCTTATCAGGACAGGGATCGGGAGAGCAGTACTTC
.,TRBJ1-3,TRBV11-2,12,.,CASSSQGNTIYF,TGTGCCAGCAGCTCTCAGGGAAACACCATATATTTT
.,TRBJ1-3,TRBV14,14,.,CASSHLGPGNTIYF,TGTGCCAGCAGCCACCTTGGCCCCGGAAACACCATATATTTT
once,TRBJ2-7,TRBV27,13,TRBD1,CASGGQGAVEQYF,TGTGCCAGCGGTGGACAGGGGGCAGTCGAGCAGTACTTC
.,TRBJ1-1,TRBV27,14,TRBD1,CASSSRGHDTEAFF,TGTGCCAGCAGTTCGAGGGGGCACGACACTGAAGCTTTCTTT
.,TRBJ2-2,TRBV4-1,16,TRBD1,CASSQPRDRGGGELFF,TGCGCCAGCAGCCAACCCCGGGACAGGGGGGGCGGGGAGCTGTTTTTT
.,TRBJ1-2,TRBV10-3,15,TRBD1,CAISDLAGGNYGYTF,TGTGCCATCAGTGACTTGGCAGGGGGCAACTATGGCTACACCTTC
.,TRBJ1-2,TRBV7-3,14,TRBD1,CASSLLRGRDGYTF,TGTGCCAGCAGCTTACTCAGGGGGCGCGATGGCTACACCTTC
.,TRBJ2-7,TRBV5-1,17,TRBD1,CASSLMQNRGVPYEQYF,TGCGCCAGCAGCCTCATGCAGAACAGGGGAGTGCCCTACGAGCAGTACTTC
few,TRBJ1-1,TRBV19,10,.,CATGSTEAFF,TGTGCCACCGGGTCCACTGAAGCTTTCTTT
.,TRBJ2-5,TRBV10-3,15,.,CAISPGQSYQETQYF,TGTGCCATCAGTCCCGGACAGTCGTACCAAGAGACCCAGTACTTC
.,TRBJ2-3,TRBV6-6,14,.,CASSPALPEGTQYF,TGTGCCAGCAGCCCGGCCCTCCCCGAGGGTACGCAGTATTTT
.,TRBJ2-5,TRBV25-1,14,TRBD2,CASNLAGGMETQYF,TGTGCCAGCAATTTGGCGGGAGGTATGGAGACCCAGTACTTC
.,TRBJ1-5,TRBV19,14,TRBD1,CASRGQGSNQPQHF,TGTGCCAGTAGGGGACAGGGCAGCAATCAGCCCCAGCATTTT
.,TRBJ2-1,TRBV4-1,18,TRBD2,CASSPTSGGPPSYNEQFF,TGCGCCAGCAGTCCTACTAGCGGGGGGCCACCATCCTACAATGAGCAGTTCTTC
.,TRBJ2-5,TRBV5-4,14,.,CASSPRTALETQYF,TGTGCCAGCAGCCCGCGGACTGCCCTTGAGACCCAGTACTTC
.,TRBJ2-3,TRBV11-2,15,.,CASSPRGTSTDTQYF,TGTGCCAGCAGCCCACGAGGTACAAGCACAGATACGCAGTATTTT
.,TRBJ2-7,TRBV10-3,13,.,CAISDWGSYEQYF,TGTGCCATCAGCGACTGGGGTTCCTACGAGCAGTACTTC
.,TRBJ1-4,TRBV6-4,12,.,CATSGAREKLFF,TGTGCCACCTCGGGGGCAAGGGAAAAACTGTTTTTT
.,TRBJ2-3,TRBV7-8,16,.,CASSLRDPSGADTQYF,TGTGCCAGCAGCCTCCGGGACCCCTCAGGCGCAGATACGCAGTATTTT
.,TRBJ1-2,TRBV4-1,13,TRBD1,CASSQPDRRGYTF,TGCGCCAGCAGCCAACCGGACAGGCGCGGCTACACCTTC
once,TRBJ2-5,TRBV7-6,16,TRBD1,CASSLEGRAGGETQYF,TGTGCCAGCAGCTTAGAAGGTCGGGCAGGGGGAGAGACCCAGTACTTC
.,TRBJ1-1,TRBV4-1,13,.,CASSPRIGTEAFF,TGCGCCAGCAGCCCTCGTATTGGCACTGAAGCTTTCTTT
.,TRBJ2-7,TRBV5-6,16,.,CASRSFDREASYEQYF,TGTGCCAGCAGGTCGTTCGACAGGGAGGCGTCCTACGAGCAGTACTTC
.,TRBJ2-1,TRBV2,16,.,CASSDVRPGTNNEQFF,TGTGCCAGCAGTGACGTGCGGCCAGGCACTAACAATGAGCAGTTCTTC
.,TRBJ2-7,TRBV2,15,.,CASSAQDRISYEQYF,TGTGCCAGCAGTGCTCAGGACCGAATCTCCTACGAGCAGTACTTC
few,TRBJ2-3,TRBV5-1,14,.,CASSSGTSTDTQYF,TGCGCCAGCAGCTCCGGGACCAGCACAGATACGCAGTATTTT
.,TRBJ2-3,TRBV10-3,15,TRBD2,CAISEGTSSTDTQYF,TGTGCCATCAGTGAGGGGACTAGCAGCACAGATACGCAGTATTTT
once,TRBJ2-5,TRBV5-4,13,.,CASSLTVQETQYF,TGTGCCAGCAGCCTTACAGTACAAGAGACCCAGTACTTC
.,TRBJ1-6,TRBV19,17,.,CASSQPGRVSANSPLHF,TGTGCCAGTAGTCAGCCAGGGAGGGTTTCGGCCAATTCACCCCTCCACTTT
.,TRBJ2-7,TRBV7-2,12,.,CASSARAYEQYF,TGTGCCAGCAGTGCCAGAGCCTACGAGCAGTACTTC
.,TRBJ2-2,TRBV5-4,19,TRBD1,CASSGPDRGRVRGTGELFF,TGTGCCAGCAGCGGACCCGACAGGGGGCGCGTCCGGGGCACCGGGGAGCTGTTTTTT
.,TRBJ2-7,TRBV4-1,17,.,CASSQDMDSQRAYEQYF,TGCGCCAGCAGCCAAGATATGGATTCTCAAAGGGCCTACGAGCAGTACTTC
.,TRBJ1-4,TRBV30,10,.,CAWSAEKLFF,TGTGCCTGGAGTGCCGAAAAACTGTTTTTT
.,TRBJ1-1,TRBV18,12,.,CASSPLNTEAFF,TGTGCCAGCTCACCCCTAAACACTGAAGCTTTCTTT
.,TRBJ2-2,TRBV6-5,13,.,CASSPVRSGELFF,TGTGCCAGCAGTCCCGTCCGGTCCGGGGAGCTGTTTTTT